The 20 T cell receptor beta chains presented below share a single source sample, sequenced in a study of control samples from healthy donors and cancer patients. Profiled with immunoSEQ multiplex PCR; TCRdb holds only in-frame clones, not every one. The sample records fewer than 100,000 clones, 70% to 90% being singletons. Sequencing was carried out using blood. All receptors come from a woman in her 50s in good health.

This clone has only one observation. This chain connects TRBV5-1 to TRBJ1-4; D gene unclear. Between the trimmed V and J ends, which lost 1 base and 6 bases, there was a span of 10 bases. In germline, CDR1 is SGHRS, CDR2 YFSETQ. The CDR3 length is 14 residues. The CDR3 sequence: CASSLTSTDEKLFF. In nucleotides, the CDR3 is TGCGCCAGCAGCTTGACCTCGACGGATGAAAAACTGTTTTTT.

About this clone itself: Mismatch with germline at one junction end may stem from a read error. The gene calls are TRBV11-3 and TRBJ2-3; no clear D gene. The CDR3 extends over 12 amino acids. Germline CDR1 SGHNT, CDR2 YENEEA. For the CDR3, the DNA is TGTGCCAGCAGCTTAATCGGAGATCCGCAGTATTTT. Translation: CASSLIGDPQYF.

V and J are TRBV24-1 and TRBJ2-1; unclear D gene. This CDR3 has 12 amino acids. The germline V gene encodes CDR1 KGHDR and CDR2 SFDVKD. Deletions cut 3 bases from V and 7 bases from J, with 6 bases between. The CDR3 DNA is TGTGCCACCAGTGATAGTTGGAATGAGCAGTTCTTC. Amino acids: CATSDSWNEQFF.

This sequence joins TRBV6-5 and TRBJ2-7, with D possibly TRBD1 on 6 matching bases. The CDR3 spans 12 residues. V lost 4 bases to trimming and J lost 6 bases, with 10 bases between them. Germline assignment: CDR1 MNHEY and CDR2 SVGAGI. DNA for the CDR3: TGTGCCAGCAGTTCAGGGGTCGGCGAGCAGTACTTC. This sequence encodes CASSSGVGEQYF.

The rearrangement joins TRBV12-3 or TRBV12-4 to TRBJ1-1; no clear D gene. The germline V and J ends were trimmed by 2 bases and 0 bases, with 1 base remaining between them. The CDR3 extends over 12 amino acids. The CDR3 loop is CASSLLNTEAFF. CDR3 DNA sequence: TGTGCCAGCAGTTTACTGAACACTGAAGCTTTCTTT.

In this sample, this clone turned up many times. The chain has TRBV3-1 (or the pseudogene TRBV3-2) and TRBJ1-5; TRBD1 might be the D (6 bases). The CDR3 consists of 14 residues. The V end lost 8 bases, the J end lost 3 bases, and 14 bases lay between the germline ends. Per the germline V gene, CDR1 is LGHDT and CDR2 is YNNKEL (reference sequence). The CDR3 loop reads CASGVTGNNQPQHF. CDR3 bases: TGTGCCAGCGGAGTTACAGGGAACAATCAGCCCCAGCATTTT.

The J gene is TRBJ1-6, the V gene TRBV5-5, with a weak D call TRBD1 (5 bases). The CDR3 runs to 15 residues. CDR1 SGHKS and CDR2 YYEKEE come from the germline V gene (reference sequence). Trimming took off 4 bases at V and 8 bases at J, with 16 bases between the two ends. DNA for the CDR3: TGTGCCAGCAGCCGGGGGGGTGACAGCTATTCACCCCTCCACTTT. Translated: CASSRGGDSYSPLHF.

This sequence joins TRBV5-1 and TRBJ2-7, with 7 positions matching TRBD1. Germline V gene data show CDR1 as SGHRS and CDR2 as YFSETQ. The CDR3 extends over 14 amino acids. V was pared by 0 bases and J by 7 bases, with 7 bases of the junction left unmatched. The DNA for the CDR3 is TGCGCCAGCAGCTTGGAGGGGGCGTTGTGGGAGCAGTACTTC. Translating gives CASSLEGALWEQYF.

The rearrangement uses TRBV10-2 and TRBJ1-2, with D uncertain. Germline V lookup: CDR1 WSHSY, CDR2 SAAADI. This CDR3 has 13 residues. The V end was cut by 7 bases, the J end by 2 bases, with 11 bases between. CDR3 nucleotides: TGCGCCAGCAAGGATAGGACGAACTATGGCTACACCTTC. Its protein product is CASKDRTNYGYTF.

This chain uses TRBV2 with TRBJ2-2; TRBD2 matches 10 bases. CDR1 and CDR2 (germline): SNHLY, FYNNEI. The ends lost 7 bases at V and 7 bases at J; junction bases unmatched: 6. The CDR3 is made up of 14 amino acids. The DNA for the CDR3 is TGTGCCAGCAAGCGGGGGGGCCTCATCGGGGAGCTGTTTTTT. It translates to CASKRGGLIGELFF.

The chain recombines TRBV11-2 with TRBJ2-2; D is unclear. The CDR3 has 14 amino acids. Trimming removed 2 bases from V and 2 bases from J, with 6 bases in between. CDR1 and CDR2 (germline): SGHAT, FQNNGV. CDR3 sequence reads: CASSLLGNTGELFF. The CDR3 nucleotides are TGTGCCAGCAGCTTACTGGGAAACACCGGGGAGCTGTTTTTT.

V gene TRBV11-3 combines with J gene TRBJ1-2, with 9 bases aligning to TRBD1. This CDR3 contains 13 residues. Germline CDR1 SGHNT, CDR2 YENEEA. J lost 8 bases, V lost 5 bases, and 6 bases had no gene match. The CDR3 is CASSNTGGRGYTF. CDR3 coding DNA: TGTGCCAGCAGCAACACAGGGGGCCGAGGCTACACCTTC.

The CDR3 here is CASSDVGIGNEKLFF. In DNA form, the CDR3 reads TGTGCCAGCAGCGACGTCGGGATTGGCAATGAAAAACTGTTTTTT. The gene calls are TRBV11-2 and TRBJ1-4; D gene unclear. The ends were cut back, 5 bases at V and 5 bases at J, with 15 bases in the middle. There are 15 residues in the CDR3. The V gene's germline CDR1 is SGHAT and CDR2 FQNNGV.

The V and J genes are TRBV5-4 and TRBJ2-2; 7 bases agree with TRBD2. The CDR3 spans 15 residues. CDR1 is SGHNT, CDR2 YYREEE, per germline (reference sequence). V shed 0 bases and J 5 bases; nucleotides not matched to a gene: 4. The CDR3 DNA sequence: TGTGCCAGCAGCTTGGACGGGGGAGGGACCGGGGAGCTGTTTTTT. It translates to CASSLDGGGTGELFF.

The J gene is TRBJ1-1, the V gene TRBV24-1, with D tentatively TRBD1 (5 bases). Germline loops: CDR1 KGHDR, CDR2 SFDVKD. The CDR3 extends over 15 amino acids. V was trimmed by 4 bases and J by 1 base, leaving 12 bases between them. In DNA, the CDR3 is TGTGCCACCAGTGACCACAGGCAACAGAACACTGAAGCTTTCTTT. It yields the protein CATSDHRQQNTEAFF.

J is TRBJ1-1 and V is TRBV10-2; perhaps TRBD1 as D (5 bases). Germline CDR1 WSHSY, CDR2 SAAADI. CDR3 size: 13 residues. The V gene lost 8 bases and the J gene lost 4 bases, with 14 bases spanning the gap. The DNA for the CDR3 is TGCGCCAGCGGGGGGGAGGTACTCACTGAAGCTTTCTTT. As protein: CASGGEVLTEAFF.

The rearrangement uses TRBV10-3 and TRBJ1-1, with D possibly matching TRBD1 (5 bases). The CDR3 totals 15 residues. From germline, CDR1 is ENHRY and CDR2 SYGVKD. Trimming took off 0 bases at V and 1 base at J, with 9 bases between the two ends. The CDR3 coding sequence is TGTGCCATCAGTGAGTCGGTCCAGGGGAACACTGAAGCTTTCTTT. Translation: CAISESVQGNTEAFF.

V and J are TRBV6-5 and TRBJ1-1; 7 bases are shared with TRBD1. The CDR3 loop spans 13 amino acids. V was pared by 9 bases and J by 2 bases, with 6 bases of the junction left unmatched. Germline V CDR1 and CDR2: MNHEY, SVGAGI. The CDR3 is CASSTGINTEAFF. Here the CDR3 DNA reads TGTGCCAGTTCGACAGGGATAAACACTGAAGCTTTCTTT.

The gene calls are TRBV19 and TRBJ1-6, with D perhaps TRBD1 (5 bases). V dropped 6 bases and J dropped 11 bases, with 8 bases sitting between them. The CDR3 extends over 11 amino acids. Germline V gene data show CDR1 as LNHDA and CDR2 as SQIVND (reference sequence). CDR3 region: CASSEGPPLHF. In DNA form, the CDR3 reads TGTGCCAGTAGCGAGGGGCCACCCCTCCACTTT.

The rearrangement links TRBV7-8 to TRBJ1-1, with 7 bases fitting TRBD1. V trimming: 5 bases; J trimming: 4 bases; junction bases outside the gene matches: 7. The germline gives CDR1 SGHVS, CDR2 FQNEAQ. The CDR3 totals 14 residues. The CDR3 DNA follows: TGTGCCAGCAGCCTCCTAACAGGGGCCACTGAAGCTTTCTTT. Encoded protein: CASSLLTGATEAFF.